These 18 T cell receptor beta chains were sequenced from one sample in a study of blood T cells in healthy people across ages. PCR was performed a second time for about 7 to 12 cycles using a sample-barcoded 5' primer and a J-beta primer mix. TCRdb reprocessed the 5' RACE reads with MiXCR, giving one entry per CDR3 protein. This sample has around 870,000 distinct CDR3 sequences, with more than 25% found just once. Sequencing was done on a sample of blood. The source of these receptors is a woman older than 75 in good health.

This clonotype was seen a handful of times. This may come from a read error, since a much larger clone is one base off. The V call is TRBV7-2, the J call TRBJ2-5, with TRBD2 matching over 8 bases. V lost 5 bases and J lost 11; bases outside the gene matches: 10. This CDR3 spans 13 amino acids. The germline CDR1 and CDR2 sequences are SGHTA and FQGNSA. This CDR3 is CASSHREGDEQYF. In DNA form, the CDR3 reads TGTGCCAGCAGCCACCGGGAGGGCGATGAGCAGTACTTC. Together with reference TRBV7-2 and TRBJ2-5, the CDR3 gives the full variable domain: GAGVSQSPSNKVTEKGKDVELRCDPISGHTALYWYRQSLGQGLEFLIYFQGNSAPDKSGLPSDRFSAERTGGSVSTLTIQRTQQEDSAVYLCASSHREGDEQYFGPGTRLLVL.

This clonotype was recorded many times. V gene TRBV7-2 combines with J gene TRBJ2-5, with D perhaps being TRBD1 or TRBD2 (6 bases each). Trimming cost V 5 bases and J 1 base, with 11 bases left between them. The CDR3 totals 14 residues. Looked up from germline, CDR1 is SGHTA and CDR2 is FQGNSA. This CDR3 is CASSKGGLQETQYF. The CDR3 DNA follows: TGTGCCAGCAGCAAGGGGGGACTCCAAGAGACCCAGTACTTC.

The table lists this clonotype with a few counts. The chain combines TRBV14 with TRBJ2-5, with 11 bases fitting TRBD2. Germline V gene data show CDR1 as SGHDN and CDR2 as FVKESK. Unmatched junction bases numbered 12, after V lost 4 bases and J lost 11 bases. This CDR3 contains 15 residues. The CDR3 here is CASSRGTSGLNEQYF. The CDR3 bases are TGTGCCAGCAGCCGCGGGACTAGCGGCCTTAATGAGCAGTACTTC.

This clonotype occurred a few times. CDR3 in amino acids: CASSHYGTEETQYF. In DNA form, the CDR3 reads TGTGCCAGCAGCCACTACGGGACCGAAGAGACCCAGTACTTC. This chain links TRBV3-1 with TRBJ2-5, with D perhaps assigned TRBD1 or TRBD2 (5 bases each). The germline V gene has CDR1 LGHDT and CDR2 YNNKEL (reference sequence). The CDR3 runs 14 residues. Trimming took 3 bases from V and 3 from J, leaving 11 bases between them.

This clonotype was seen repeatedly, ten times or more. A read error is possible here, since a much larger clone lies one base away. V and J are TRBV7-9 and TRBJ2-5; TRBD2 agrees at 8 bases. CDR1 and CDR2 from the germline V gene are SEHNR and FQNEAQ (reference sequence). The ends lost 5 bases at V and 11 bases at J; junction bases unmatched: 19. CDR3 length: 16 residues. CDR3 sequence reads: CASSPSAGGRNNEQYF. The CDR3 region has the DNA TGTGCCAGCAGCCCCTCTGCGGGGGGACGTAACAATGAGCAGTACTTC.

This clonotype has more than one count but fewer than ten. The genes are TRBV19 and TRBJ2-5, with D possibly matching TRBD2 (6 bases). Per the germline V gene, CDR1 is LNHDA and CDR2 is SQIVND (reference sequence). Trimming stripped 7 bases from V and 7 bases from J, with 19 bases between. This CDR3 has 14 residues. CDR3: CASTRDWGSGTQYF. In DNA form, the CDR3 reads TGTGCCAGTACACGGGACTGGGGATCGGGGACCCAGTACTTC.

V usage is TRBV20-1 and J usage is TRBJ2-5, with a tentative D call TRBD1 (6 bases). The germline V gene encodes CDR1 DFQATT and CDR2 SNEGSKA (reference sequence). The CDR3 contains 13 residues. Deletions cut 0 bases from V and 7 bases from J, with 12 bases between. CDR3 sequence: CSARELVRGTQYF. The DNA for the CDR3 is TGCAGTGCTAGAGAGTTAGTCAGGGGGACCCAGTACTTC.

For this clonotype: This may be a read error, as it is one base from a much larger clone. This rearrangement joins TRBV24-1 to TRBJ2-5; D remains ambiguous. CDR1 and CDR2 (germline): KGHDR, SFDVKD. CDR3 length equals 15 residues. V was cut by 3 bases and J by 11 bases, with 21 bases left in between. For the CDR3, the DNA is TGTGCCACCAGTGATACGGACGTCTTCTACAATGAGCAGTACTTC. This encodes CATSDTDVFYNEQYF.

This clonotype has a count of ten or more. J is TRBJ2-5 and V is TRBV25-1; no reliable D call. This CDR3 has 13 residues. Trimming pared 5 bases from V and 4 bases from J, leaving 11 bases between. Germline CDR1 and CDR2: MGHDK and SYGVNS. This chain's CDR3 is CASSPGKRETQYF. The CDR3 region has the DNA TGTGCCAGCAGTCCAGGAAAACGAGAGACCCAGTACTTC.

Concerning this clonotype itself: Sequence at one end of the junction differs from germline and may be a read error. This sequence joins TRBV15 and TRBJ2-1; D possibly matches TRBD1 or TRBD2 (5 bases each). CDR3 size: 14 residues. Germline V CDR1 and CDR2: LNHNV, YYDKDF (reference sequence). For the CDR3, the DNA is TGTGCCATCAGCAGAGGGGCAGTAAACAATGAGCAGTTCTTC. Protein: CAISRGAVNNEQFF.

Concerning this clonotype: This clone may be a read error of a much larger clone one base away. V usage is TRBV12-3 or TRBV12-4 and J usage is TRBJ2-5, with 7 bases identical to TRBD2. V was pared by 3 bases and J by 5 bases, with 15 bases of the junction left unmatched. The CDR3 spans 17 residues. The CDR3, as DNA: TGTGCCAGCAGTTTTCAGGCGGTGCGGGGGTTAGGGGAGACCCAGTACTTC. Amino acids: CASSFQAVRGLGETQYF.

This clonotype was seen a few times. V gene TRBV20-1 combines with J gene TRBJ2-7; the D gene is possibly TRBD1 (5 bases). The CDR3 totals 13 residues. Trimming left V 0 bases short and J 3 bases short, with 9 bases between. CDR1 DFQATT and CDR2 SNEGSKA come from the germline V gene (reference sequence). CDR3 nucleotides: TGCAGTGCTAGAGATGACAGAGACTACGAGCAGTACTTC. Its translation: CSARDDRDYEQYF.

This chain links TRBV12-3 or TRBV12-4 with TRBJ2-1; D is possibly TRBD1 (6 bases). The J call may not be correct, given that the DNA end is closer to TRBJ2-7. There are 13 residues in the CDR3. The CDR3 region is CASSPTGYNEQYF. CDR3 nucleotide sequence: TGTGCCAGCAGTCCGACAGGCTACAATGAGCAGTACTTC.

This clonotype was counted many times. The chain employs TRBV6-2 or TRBV6-3 and TRBJ2-7; the D is unclear. Germline assignment: CDR1 MNHEY and CDR2 SVGEGT. This CDR3 has 13 amino acids. Trimming took off 9 bases at V and 2 bases at J, with 14 bases between the two ends. The DNA for the CDR3 is TGTGCCAGTGGCCCCACTCTAACCTACGAGCAGTACTTC. It encodes CASGPTLTYEQYF.

With regard to this clonotype: A read error may explain this, as a much larger clone is one base away. The genes are TRBV18 and TRBJ2-6; TRBD1 aligns across 8 bases. The CDR3 spans 16 residues. Germline CDR1 reads KGHSH; CDR2 reads LQKENI. The CDR3 nucleotides are TGTGCCAGCTCAGGGGACAGGAACTCTGGGGCCAGCGTCCTGACTTTC. This translates into CASSGDRNSGASVLTF.

This clonotype was observed many times. The V gene is TRBV6-2 or TRBV6-3, the J gene TRBJ2-5; 7 bases match TRBD2. Germline V CDR1 and CDR2: MNHEY, SVGEGT. This CDR3 is built from 12 residues. V shed 0 bases and J 10 bases; nucleotides not matched to a gene: 2. As DNA, the CDR3 is TGTGCCAGCAGTTACTCGGGCGGGGGCCAGTACTTC. This translates into CASSYSGGGQYF.

Many counts were recorded for this clonotype. The chain combines TRBV12-3 or TRBV12-4 with TRBJ1-2; D is uncertain. The CDR3 contains 13 residues. The V and J ends lost 3 bases and 7 bases respectively, with 12 bases between them. The CDR3 DNA sequence: TGTGCCAGCAGTTTCGGGCAGGCTTCTGGCTACACCTTC. Protein sequence: CASSFGQASGYTF.

On this clonotype: Just one base apart from a much larger clone, this may be a read error. The chain joins TRBV20-1 to TRBJ2-1, with 10 nucleotides matching TRBD2. The end of the DNA fits TRBJ2-7 better, so the J call may be wrong. CDR1 is DFQATT and CDR2 is SNEGSKA in the germline V gene (reference sequence). The CDR3 covers 16 residues. CDR3 coding DNA: TGCAGTGCTAGAGGTTCGGGACTAGCGTCCTACAATGAGCAGTACTTC. Its protein is CSARGSGLASYNEQYF.